This TCR beta chain was sequenced during a study of blood T cell repertoires in COVID-19 (dated by TCRdb to 2019 to 2021). Study-level background: Samples covering the acute and convalescent phases of COVID-19 were provided by collaborators in the United States, Italy and Spain. The material from the prospective study consisted of cDNA or gDNA derived from T cells, B-cell-depleted T cells, or PBMCs. The dataset comprised deeply sampled blood TCRbeta repertoires from subjects exposed to, actively infected with, or recovered from COVID-19. The repertoires were released in a freely available public database meant as a resource for research on the immune response to SARS-CoV-2. The samples were drawn from two sources: the first 160 participants of the ongoing ImmuneRACE study, and some 1,300 subjects contributed by 6 global collaborators. The sample metadata nearly always contained a de-identified subject ID, COVID-19 status, age in years and sex. HLA class I and class II types, where available, came from metadata supplied by the sample provider rather than from assay-based typing. The investigation overall reported the following: Clinical and demographic metadata were provided uncurated, with the amount varying by source and participant.

On this clone itself: The clone's antigen remains unknown. Nothing much larger sits one base from this clone, and base qualities are not available.

In the prospective study, participants were about 18 to 90 years old, resided in 24 geographic areas of the United States, and were enrolled through a virtual design. Cohort assignment in the prospective study relied on participant-reported clinical history from a screening survey and a study questionnaire. For ImmuneRACE Cohort 3, a participant was defined as recovered based on two consecutive negative NP/OP PCR tests, clearance by a healthcare professional, or resolution of symptoms. Each participant in the prospective study had whole blood, serum and a nasopharyngeal or oropharyngeal swab collected by mobile phlebotomists. Participants in the prospective study had the option to provide additional blood draws and questionnaires over a roughly 2-month period. Before DNA extraction, prospective study blood samples were shipped either frozen or at room temperature. TCRbeta CDR3 regions were amplified from genomic DNA using the immunoSEQ Assay, a bias-controlled multiplex PCR. The published analysis was carried out like this. The number of nucleated cells in each sample was estimated by amplification of reference gene primers within the assay. To quantify the absolute abundance of each unique TCRbeta CDR3 rearrangement, sequence reads were collapsed and filtered. For each sample, productive Simpson clonality was calculated as the square root of Simpson's diversity index across productive rearrangements. In TCRdb, the immuneACCESS table is reduced to in-frame sequences with V and J assigned. These tables do not hold every clone; where another copy was compared, an unresolved V gene accounts for under half, and the others remain unexplained. V and J calls and clone size follow that table, whereas D and trimming were derived from the DNA. The sample table lists approximately 160,000 clones, about 90% of them with a count of one. 6% to 7.5% of the sample rests with the top ten.

The CDR3 starts with the cysteine, ends with the phenylalanine, and has 15 residues. Kept here is only the CDR3 DNA, which spans 45 bases and is read in frame from base 1. Trimming costs V 1 base and J 6 bases, and their ends lie 12 bases apart. As encoded in the germline V gene, CDR1 is SGHDN while CDR2 is FVKESK. Sequencing used PBMCs or T cells enriched from blood (not recorded which). The chain couples TRBV14 to TRBJ2-2; the D gene assignment is ambiguous. The TCR was taken from a woman in her fifties or sixties who had recovered from COVID-19. The CDR3 region reads CASSQAGLSSGELFF. At the DNA level, the sequence is TGTGCCAGCAGCCAAGCCGGTCTGTCATCCGGGGAGCTGTTTTTT.